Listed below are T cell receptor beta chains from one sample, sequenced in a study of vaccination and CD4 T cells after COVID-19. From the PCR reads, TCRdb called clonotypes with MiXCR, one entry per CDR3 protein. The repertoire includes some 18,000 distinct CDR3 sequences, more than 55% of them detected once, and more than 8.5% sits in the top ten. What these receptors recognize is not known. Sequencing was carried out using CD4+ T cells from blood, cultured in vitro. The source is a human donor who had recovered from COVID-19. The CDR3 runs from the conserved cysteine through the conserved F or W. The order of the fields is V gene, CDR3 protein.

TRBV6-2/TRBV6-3	CASSSLNSGGYEQYF
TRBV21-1	CASSTQNQPQHF
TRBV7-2	CASSLAGTPADTQYF
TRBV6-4	CASSDSAREDRDGNQPQHF
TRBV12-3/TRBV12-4	CASSSDRGLPYGYTF
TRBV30	CAWSIGYQETQYF
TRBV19	CASSLQPRTGNQPQHF
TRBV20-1	CSARAGTYQVAGELFF
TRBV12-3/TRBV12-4	CASSQTGGNTIYF
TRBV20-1	CSAPEAGGREKLFF
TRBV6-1	CASSPSSYEQYF
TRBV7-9	CASRPPGHERGNEQFF
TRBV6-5	CASSSLAGARHEQFF
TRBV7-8	CASSLAGGARDTQYF
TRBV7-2	CASSTGVLGTDTQYF
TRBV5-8	CASSLGGYSNQPQHF
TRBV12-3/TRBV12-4	CASSFERYGYTF
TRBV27	CASSWDSRSSYNEQFF
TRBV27	CASSLLAGRVEQYF
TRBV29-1	CSVTGHFYGYTF
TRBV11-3	CASSLEVYEQFF
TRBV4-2	CASSQDNREVKTQYF
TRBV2	CASSAGLIYGYTF
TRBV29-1	CSVEGGGGYTF
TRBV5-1	CASSGGGAGLTLHF
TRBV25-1	CASSQTGWTGELFF
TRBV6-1	CAISVAGRAEAFF
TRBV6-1	CASSDRGRSSEVDAEAFF
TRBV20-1	CSARRLAGTDTQYF
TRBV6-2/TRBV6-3	CASSPLWTSGNGDTQYF
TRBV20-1	CSAIGARRDTQYF
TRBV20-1	CSARTGTGGSYEQYF
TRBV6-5	CASSYSNRGGTEAFF
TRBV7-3	CASSPRTGGNEQFF
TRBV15	CATSRDLAGTSTDTQYF
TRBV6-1	CASETGHNEQFF
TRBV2	CASSEGRYSNQPQHF
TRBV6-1	CASRPGLNSGNTIYF
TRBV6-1	CARRDSYEQYF
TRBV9	CASSVVGGGYTSTDTQYF
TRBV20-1	CSPSQGALMNTEAFF
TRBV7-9	CASSPTSGNTIYF
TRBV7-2	CASSLLSLMNTEAFF
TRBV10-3	CAISSDRGPYEQYF
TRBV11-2	CASSPSWPTGELFF
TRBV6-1	CASSRDRTNYGYTF
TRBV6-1	CASSDYSGGPNEQFF
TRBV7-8	CASSSVEGATPFGSYEQYF
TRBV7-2	CASSLAPRGYGYTF
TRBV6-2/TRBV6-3	CASSYLGSVNTEAFF
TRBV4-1	CASSQVEQYF
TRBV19	CASSRDTTAGELFF
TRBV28	CASRTGRRVYEQYF
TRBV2	CASRHRGQTEAFF
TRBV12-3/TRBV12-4	CASSSDGTGRETQYF
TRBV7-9	CASSLTAGGPYEQYF
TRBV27	CASRPGSSYNSPLHF
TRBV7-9	CASTTRGDHYGYTF
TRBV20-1	CSARYDGYTF
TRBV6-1	CASSVGLGHYGYTF